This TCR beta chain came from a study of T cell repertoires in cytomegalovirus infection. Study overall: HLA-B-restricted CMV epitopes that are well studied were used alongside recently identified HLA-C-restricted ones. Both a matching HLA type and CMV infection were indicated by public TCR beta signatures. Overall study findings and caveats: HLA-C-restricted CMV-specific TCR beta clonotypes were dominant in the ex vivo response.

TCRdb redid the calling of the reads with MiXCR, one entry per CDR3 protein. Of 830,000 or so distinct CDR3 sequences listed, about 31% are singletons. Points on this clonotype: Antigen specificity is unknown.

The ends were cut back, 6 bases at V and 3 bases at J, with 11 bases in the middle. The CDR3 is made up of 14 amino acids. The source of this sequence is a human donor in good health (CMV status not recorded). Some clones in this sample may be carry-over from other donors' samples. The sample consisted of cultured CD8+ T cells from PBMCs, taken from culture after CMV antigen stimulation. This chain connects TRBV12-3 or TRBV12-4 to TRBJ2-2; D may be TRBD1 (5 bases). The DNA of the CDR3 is TGTGCCAGCAGCCCGACAGTTGACACCGGGGAGCTGTTTTTT. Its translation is CASSPTVDTGELFF.